What follows is one T cell receptor (beta chain) and its context. Trimming pared 5 bases from V and 0 bases from J, leaving 12 bases between. This CDR3 region has 15 residues. Germline V gene lookup returns CDR1 MNHEY and CDR2 SMNVEV (reference sequence). Per the authors' pipeline: Reference gene primers were amplified, and this amplification served to estimate nucleated cell counts. The method was immunoSEQ multiplex PCR; TCRdb's version includes in-frame clones alone and lacks a portion of them. V and J calls and clone size are as listed in that table; D and trimming were resolved from the DNA. The table includes some 100,000 clones, more than 85% detected once. This record belongs to a study of blood T cell repertoires in COVID-19. The overall study: Italy, Spain and the United States were the sources of the convalescent and acute COVID-19 samples. Sources were T cells, B-cell-depleted T cells, or PBMCs; the material itself was cDNA or gDNA.

The chain joins TRBV27 to TRBJ2-3, with D perhaps TRBD2 (6 bases). The receptor comes from a man aged 55 to 70 with acute or convalescent COVID-19. The sequencing sample was made of peripheral blood. The CDR3 nucleotides are TGTGCCAGCAGTGAATATAGCGGTAGCACAGATACGCAGTATTTT. Amino acids: CASSEYSGSTDTQYF.